Shown below are 8 T cell receptor beta chains from a single sample sequenced in a study of CD8 T cells in ankylosing spondylitis. TCRdb re-derived calls from the 5' RACE reads in MiXCR, one entry per CDR3 protein. The sample records about 240,000 distinct CDR3 sequences, 8.6% being singletons. The specimen was blood, either unsorted or a sorted T cell fraction (not recorded which). These TCRs come from a male donor with ankylosing spondylitis or in good health (not recorded which).

This clonotype was picked up many times. J is TRBJ1-3 and V is TRBV11-2; D remains ambiguous. V was shortened by 5 bases and J by 0 bases, with 14 bases between the two germline ends. This CDR3 contains 16 residues. The germline CDR1 and CDR2 sequences are SGHAT and FQNNGV. The CDR3 region has the DNA TGTGCCAGCAGCATCAAACCGCCGGGCTCTGGAAACACCATATATTTT. Its translation is CASSIKPPGSGNTIYF.

This clonotype was seen ten or more times. The gene calls are TRBV29-1 and TRBJ2-7, with D possibly being TRBD1 (6 bases). The V end was cut by 6 bases, the J end by 7 bases, with 22 bases between. CDR3 size: 14 residues. From germline, CDR1 is SQVTM and CDR2 ANQGSEA. CDR3 in DNA: TGCAGCGTCTCCCAGGGGCAGTTTCACTCGGAGCAGTACTTC. Translated, it gives CSVSQGQFHSEQYF.

This clonotype was seen at least ten times. The gene calls are TRBV5-1 and TRBJ2-5, with 8 bases fitting TRBD1. The CDR3 has 15 residues. Germline CDR1 is SGHRS and CDR2 is YFSETQ. Losses at the gene ends were 3 bases for V and 1 base for J; bases not matched to a gene: 5. In DNA, the CDR3 is TGCGCCAGCAGCTCCAGGCAGGGGGCCCAAGAGACCCAGTACTTC. Protein sequence: CASSSRQGAQETQYF.

This clonotype has ten or more counts. The gene calls are TRBV5-1 and TRBJ2-7; D gene uncertain. This CDR3 has 14 residues. Trimming removed 4 bases from V and 5 bases from J, with 16 bases in between. Germline assignment: CDR1 SGHRS and CDR2 YFSETQ. The CDR3 DNA sequence: TGCGCCAGCAGCCAGAGTTATGGAACGGACGAGCAGTACTTC. The encoded protein is CASSQSYGTDEQYF.

This clonotype was counted ten times or more. The chain uses TRBV4-3 and TRBJ2-7; 15 bases line up with TRBD2. This CDR3 spans 19 amino acids. The V segment lost 0 bases and the J segment 4 bases; nucleotides outside the gene matches: 10. CDR1 is LGHNA and CDR2 is YSLEER in the germline V gene. The CDR3: CASSQDLGLAGGPHYEQYF. The CDR3 DNA sequence: TGCGCCAGCAGCCAAGATCTAGGACTAGCGGGAGGGCCCCATTACGAGCAGTACTTC.

The rearrangement joins TRBV27 to TRBJ1-1; 7 nucleotides line up with TRBD1. The CDR3 loop spans 16 amino acids. Trimming removed 5 bases from V and 3 bases from J; junction bases left unmatched: 12. Germline V gene data show CDR1 as MNHEY and CDR2 as SMNVEV (reference sequence). CDR3 amino acids: CASSPSTGEGYTEAFF. The DNA of the CDR3 is TGTGCCAGCAGTCCTTCCACAGGGGAGGGGTACACTGAAGCTTTCTTT.

This clonotype was observed many times. The V call is TRBV20-1, the J call TRBJ1-1, with a weak D call TRBD1 (5 bases). V was trimmed by 0 bases and J by 5 bases, leaving 13 bases between them. This CDR3 is built from 14 residues. CDR1 and CDR2 from the germline V gene are DFQATT and SNEGSKA (reference sequence). CDR3 loop: CSARENGGLTEAFF. The CDR3 region has the DNA TGCAGTGCTAGAGAGAATGGGGGATTGACTGAAGCTTTCTTT.

This clonotype was observed at least ten times. This sequence joins TRBV20-1 and TRBJ2-3; D gene ambiguous. The CDR3 loop spans 10 amino acids. Between the trimmed V and J ends, which lost 6 bases and 6 bases, there was a span of 7 bases. Germline CDR1 is DFQATT and CDR2 is SNEGSKA (reference sequence). The CDR3 sequence: CSAPSDTQYF. CDR3 DNA sequence: TGCAGTGCCCCGTCGGATACGCAGTATTTT.